The 8 T cell receptor beta chains given below trace back to one sample, sequenced in a study of cytomegalovirus exposure and HLA in healthy donors. This PCR relied on a set of 60 Vbeta primers and 13 Jbeta primers. Sequenced by immunoSEQ multiplex PCR; TCRdb stores in-frame clones only, minus some. The sample has 150,000 or so clones. The sequenced material came from PBMCs. Receptors originate from a woman aged 55-69 years in good health and CMV-seronegative.

J is TRBJ2-2 and V is TRBV5-6; perhaps TRBD1 as D (5 bases). The germline V and J ends were trimmed by 4 bases and 6 bases, with 13 bases remaining between them. The CDR3 is 14 amino acids. Germline loops: CDR1 SGHDT, CDR2 YYEEEE. CDR3 amino acids: CASSNSYRPGELFF. The CDR3 nucleotides read TGTGCCAGCAGCAACTCCTACAGGCCCGGGGAGCTGTTTTTT.

The V gene is TRBV10-3, the J gene TRBJ2-1; 8 bases align to TRBD1. After removal of 6 bases from V and 5 bases from J, the junction contained 6 bases not matched to a gene. Looked up from germline, CDR1 is ENHRY and CDR2 is SYGVKD. The CDR3 is 14 amino acids. The CDR3 region has the DNA TGTGCCATCAGCCAGGGGGCGCGGAACAATGAGCAGTTCTTC. It is translated as CAISQGARNNEQFF.

This sequence joins TRBV7-2 and TRBJ2-7, with D possibly being TRBD1 (6 bases). The CDR3 runs 15 residues. Germline V lookup: CDR1 SGHTA, CDR2 FQGNSA. V was cut by 5 bases and J by 7 bases, with 21 bases left in between. In nucleotides, the CDR3 is TGTGCCAGCAGCCGAACAGGGCCCGTGGTACCGGAGCAGTACTTC. Translation: CASSRTGPVVPEQYF.

This rearrangement joins TRBV10-3 to TRBJ2-2, with 7 bases fitting TRBD2. Germline CDR1 is ENHRY and CDR2 is SYGVKD. J was trimmed by 6 bases and V by 2 bases; bases with no gene match: 3. The CDR3 has 14 residues. CDR3 protein: CAISETLAAGELFF. CDR3 nucleotide sequence: TGTGCCATCAGTGAGACTCTAGCGGCCGGGGAGCTGTTTTTT.

Comment on this clone: Other nucleotide sequences from this sample produce the same CDR3. The chain is built from TRBV27 and TRBJ2-7; 7 bases align to TRBD1. The CDR3 contains 13 residues. V trimming: 5 bases; J trimming: 2 bases; junction bases outside the gene matches: 3. The germline V gene encodes CDR1 MNHEY and CDR2 SMNVEV (reference sequence). CDR3 bases: TGTGCCAGCAGTCGACAGGGCGCCTACGAGCAGTACTTC. As protein: CASSRQGAYEQYF.

The chain couples TRBV11-1 to TRBJ2-3; 9 bases are shared with TRBD2. The CDR3 extends over 15 amino acids. The junction had 4 bases not matched to a gene; V was cut back by 6 bases and J by 0 bases. The germline gives CDR1 SGHAT, CDR2 FQDESV (reference sequence). The CDR3 coding sequence is TGTGCCAGCAGGGAACTAGCGGGTAGCACAGATACGCAGTATTTT. This translates into CASRELAGSTDTQYF. Full variable domain (remainder filled in from reference TRBV11-1 and TRBJ2-3): EAEVAQSPRYKITEKSQAVAFWCDPISGHATLYWYRQILGQGPELLVQFQDESVVDDSQLPKDRFSAERLKGVDSTLKIQPAELGDSAMYLCASRELAGSTDTQYFGPGTRLTVL.

The V gene is TRBV6-4, the J gene TRBJ2-1, with 7 bases identical to TRBD2. The V segment lost 0 bases and the J segment 7 bases; nucleotides outside the gene matches: 24. Germline values: CDR1 MRHNA, CDR2 SNTAGT. The CDR3 has 21 residues. CDR3 bases: TGTGCCAGCAGTGACTCGCTATCCGGGGGGACTATTATAGGGTTCGGGAATGAGCAGTTCTTC. It specifies CASSDSLSGGTIIGFGNEQFF.

The V gene is TRBV18, the J gene TRBJ2-1; 12 bases map to TRBD2. Germline CDR1 is KGHSH and CDR2 is LQKENI. After removal of 5 bases from V and 5 bases from J, the junction contained 4 bases not matched to a gene. The CDR3 loop spans 15 amino acids. The CDR3 spells CASSKTSGSDNEQFF. As DNA, the CDR3 is TGTGCCAGCTCAAAGACTAGCGGGAGCGACAATGAGCAGTTCTTC.